The source of this TCR beta chain is a study of response to subunit inactivated influenza vaccine. Overall study results and limits: T cells newly recruited by each seasonal influenza vaccination are few, the authors suggested.

Each CDR3 protein gets one entry after TCRdb re-called the RT-PCR reads with MiXCR. Here the sample spans 150,000 or so distinct CDR3 sequences, 9.5% to 13% being singletons. This clonotype was recorded once. What it recognizes is unknown. The clonotype originates from a man aged 50-60 years who received an inactivated influenza vaccine. The starting material was non-naive T cells sorted from PBMCs, obtained roughly 47 days after vaccination.

In DNA, the CDR3 is TGTGCCAGCAGCTTGGGCAGGGAGTTAACTAATGAAAAACTGTTTTTT. It yields the protein CASSLGRELTNEKLFF. V and J are TRBV5-8 and TRBJ1-4, with D perhaps matching TRBD1 (5 bases). V shed 0 bases and J shed 1 base, with 10 bases lying between them. The length of the CDR3 is 16 residues. CDR1 and CDR2 (germline): SGHTS, YDEGEE.